Presented here are 24 T cell receptor beta chains from one specimen sequenced in a study of T cells after yellow fever vaccination. TCRdb re-derived calls from the 5' RACE reads in MiXCR, one entry per CDR3 protein. The table has about 400,000 distinct CDR3 sequences, around 10% seen once. The source was PBMCs, collected on the day of the first yellow fever vaccination. The receptors were sampled from a man between 18 and 29 years old who received the YFV17D yellow fever vaccine.

At least ten counts were recorded for this clonotype. The chain has TRBV6-1 and TRBJ2-5, with D possibly matching TRBD2 (6 bases). V was pared by 5 bases and J by 4 bases, with 17 bases between. The CDR3 is 15 residues long. Germline CDR1 reads MNHNS; CDR2 reads SASEGT. CDR3 sequence reads: CASSPPGGEAETQYF. The CDR3 nucleotides read TGTGCCAGCAGTCCTCCGGGTGGGGAGGCAGAGACCCAGTACTTC.

The sample holds a few counts of this clonotype. The chain employs TRBV12-3 or TRBV12-4 and TRBJ2-1, with 7 nucleotides matching TRBD1. The CDR3 loop spans 11 amino acids. With 7 bases clipped from V and 8 bases from J, the junction kept 2 bases outside the gene matches. The DNA for the CDR3 is TGTGCCAGCAACAGGGGACATGAGCAGTTCTTC. It encodes CASNRGHEQFF.

This clonotype was picked up a small number of times. This rearrangement joins TRBV11-2 to TRBJ2-1, with D perhaps TRBD2 (6 bases). There are 20 residues in the CDR3. The germline V gene encodes CDR1 SGHAT and CDR2 FQNNGV. Trimming pared 3 bases from V and 4 bases from J, leaving 28 bases between. The CDR3 loop is CASSLPQEGYRIGSYNEQFF. The DNA for the CDR3 is TGTGCCAGCAGCTTGCCTCAGGAGGGATACCGTATAGGGAGTTACAATGAGCAGTTCTTC.

The V call is TRBV6-2 or TRBV6-3, the J call TRBJ2-3; 13 nucleotides agree with TRBD2. CDR1 and CDR2 (germline): MNHEY, SVGEGT. The trim removed 3 bases at V and 3 bases at J, leaving 9 bases unmatched. CDR3 length: 18 amino acids. Written as DNA, the CDR3 is TGTGCCAGCAGTTATCAAATGGGACTAGCGGGGAAGACAGATACGCAGTATTTT. Translated: CASSYQMGLAGKTDTQYF.

This clonotype was detected many times. Here the CDR3 DNA reads TGTGCCAGCAGTTTAATGGGTCCCGGCACCGGGGAGCTGTTTTTT. This translates into CASSLMGPGTGELFF. The chain carries TRBV27 and TRBJ2-2, with D unresolved. The CDR3 loop spans 15 amino acids. Germline V CDR1 and CDR2: MNHEY, SMNVEV (reference sequence). V lost 2 bases and J 4 bases, leaving 11 bases between the germline ends.

V usage is TRBV20-1 and J usage is TRBJ1-2; D unresolved. V was shortened by 0 bases and J by 4 bases, with 15 bases between the two germline ends. The CDR3 extends over 15 amino acids. CDR1 and CDR2 (germline): DFQATT, SNEGSKA (reference sequence). CDR3 sequence reads: CSAREAARVGYGYTF. CDR3 DNA: TGCAGTGCTAGAGAGGCCGCTCGGGTCGGCTATGGCTACACCTTC.

This chain uses TRBV25-1 with TRBJ2-7; perhaps D is TRBD1 or TRBD2 (7 bases each). CDR1 MGHDK and CDR2 SYGVNS come from the germline V gene. V was pared by 0 bases and J by 6 bases, with 15 bases between. The CDR3 runs 15 residues. In nucleotides, the CDR3 is TGTGCCAGCAGTGAATATCCCGACAGGGAGGGCGAGCAGTACTTC. The encoded protein is CASSEYPDREGEQYF.

The chain couples TRBV11-2 to TRBJ2-1; D remains ambiguous. The germline V gene encodes CDR1 SGHAT and CDR2 FQNNGV. Trimming stripped 0 bases from V and 2 bases from J, with 11 bases between. The CDR3 is made up of 16 amino acids. CDR3 sequence: CASSLDGTATYNEQFF. In DNA, the CDR3 is TGTGCCAGCAGCTTAGATGGAACAGCGACCTACAATGAGCAGTTCTTC.

This clonotype came up a few times. V gene TRBV6-5 combines with J gene TRBJ2-1, with 11 bases lining up with TRBD2. Germline V gene sequence: CDR1 MNHEY, CDR2 SVGAGI. CDR3 length: 14 amino acids. J gave up 5 bases and V 7 bases, and 4 bases lay outside the gene matches. CDR3 nucleotide sequence: TGTGCCAGCAAGGGACTAGCGGATAACAATGAGCAGTTCTTC. This sequence encodes CASKGLADNNEQFF.

The table lists this clonotype with many counts. CDR3 protein: CSARDEGLDETQYF. The CDR3 DNA reads TGCAGTGCTAGAGATGAGGGACTAGATGAGACCCAGTACTTC. The rearrangement links TRBV20-1 to TRBJ2-5, with TRBD2 matching over 8 bases. The germline gives CDR1 DFQATT, CDR2 SNEGSKA (reference sequence). The CDR3 is 14 residues long. Trimming took 0 bases from V and 5 from J; bases not matched to a gene: 5.

This clonotype was counted ten times or more. The chain joins TRBV5-1 to TRBJ2-2, with TRBD1 as a possible D gene (6 bases). This CDR3 is built from 15 residues. Trimming left V 4 bases short and J 3 bases short, with 13 bases between. Germline loops: CDR1 SGHRS, CDR2 YFSETQ. In DNA form, the CDR3 reads TGCGCCAGCAGCATCCCAGGGACACACACCGGGGAGCTGTTTTTT. Protein product: CASSIPGTHTGELFF.

The genes are TRBV7-2 and TRBJ2-2; the match to TRBD1 covers 7 bases. The CDR3 covers 15 residues. V was pared by 6 bases and J by 1 base, with 5 bases of the junction left unmatched. Germline V gives CDR1 SGHTA, CDR2 FQGNSA. The chain's CDR3 is CASSYRTGNTGELFF. CDR3 nucleotides: TGTGCCAGCAGTTACCGGACAGGGAACACCGGGGAGCTGTTTTTT.

The chain carries TRBV7-2 and TRBJ1-1, with D uncertain. In germline, CDR1 is SGHTA, CDR2 FQGNSA. This CDR3 has 13 amino acids. Trimming cost V 6 bases and J 6 bases, with 14 bases left between them. CDR3 region: CASSETRTSEAFF. The CDR3 bases are TGTGCCAGCAGTGAAACAAGGACTTCTGAAGCTTTCTTT.

This clonotype has more than one count but fewer than ten. The J gene is TRBJ1-6, the V gene TRBV7-9; D is uncertain. Trimming shortened V by 4 bases and J by 0 bases, and 7 bases separated the two germline ends. The CDR3 sequence is 15 residues long. Germline V CDR1 and CDR2: SEHNR, FQNEAQ (reference sequence). CDR3 loop: CASSSPSSYNSPLHF. The CDR3 DNA reads TGTGCCAGCAGCTCTCCAAGCTCCTATAATTCACCCCTCCACTTT.

V usage is TRBV18 and J usage is TRBJ2-5; 8 bases match TRBD1. The CDR3 extends over 15 amino acids. J lost 3 bases, V lost 3 bases, and 6 bases had no gene match. Germline CDR1 is KGHSH and CDR2 is LQKENI. In DNA, the CDR3 is TGTGCCAGCTCACCGGGGGGACAGGTTAAAGAGACCCAGTACTTC. Translation gives CASSPGGQVKETQYF.

This clonotype was seen ten or more times. The chain combines TRBV7-2 with TRBJ1-2; the D is unclear. This CDR3 spans 12 amino acids. Germline V gene data show CDR1 as SGHTA and CDR2 as FQGNSA. With 3 bases removed from V and 4 bases from J, the gap between germline ends came to 6 bases. This chain's CDR3 is CASSFQSYGYTF. The CDR3, as DNA: TGTGCCAGCAGCTTTCAATCCTATGGCTACACCTTC.

This clonotype came up many times. The chain recombines TRBV29-1 with TRBJ1-5, with 8 bases fitting TRBD1. Per the germline V gene, CDR1 is SQVTM and CDR2 is ANQGSEA. The CDR3 spans 13 residues. Trimming removed 6 bases from V and 4 bases from J; junction bases left unmatched: 5. DNA of the CDR3: TGCAGCGTGGCGGGACAGGAGAATCAGCCCCAGCATTTT. It codes for CSVAGQENQPQHF.

This chain links TRBV12-3 or TRBV12-4 with TRBJ2-3; 10 nucleotides line up with TRBD2. The CDR3 has 15 amino acids. Germline trimming cut 6 bases from V and 4 bases from J; bases unmatched to any gene: 7. CDR3 DNA: TGTGCCAGCAGCAGGCTAGCGGGGGCTTCAGATACGCAGTATTTT. Encoded protein: CASSRLAGASDTQYF.

The V and J genes are TRBV4-1 and TRBJ2-5; a possible D gene is TRBD1 (5 bases). The germline V gene encodes CDR1 MGHRA and CDR2 YSYEKL. The CDR3 is made up of 14 amino acids. V was cut by 4 bases and J by 4 bases, with 13 bases left in between. The CDR3 is CASSLPGRAETQYF. The CDR3 DNA sequence: TGCGCCAGCAGCCTACCAGGCAGGGCAGAGACCCAGTACTTC.

This clonotype has just a few counts. V gene TRBV20-1 combines with J gene TRBJ2-2, with 7 bases matching TRBD1. CDR3 length: 14 amino acids. Per germline, CDR1 DFQATT and CDR2 SNEGSKA (reference sequence). The V segment lost 3 bases and the J segment 7 bases; nucleotides outside the gene matches: 8. The CDR3 region is CSARATGELGELFF. In DNA, the CDR3 is TGCAGTGCTAGGGCCACAGGGGAACTCGGGGAGCTGTTTTTT.

The genes are TRBV7-9 and TRBJ2-1, with D unresolved. Looked up from germline, CDR1 is SEHNR and CDR2 is FQNEAQ (reference sequence). V was pared by 5 bases and J by 0 bases, with 14 bases between. CDR3 length equals 16 residues. The CDR3 DNA reads as TGTGCCAGCAGCGACTCTACAGTGAGCTCCTACAATGAGCAGTTCTTC. Protein product: CASSDSTVSSYNEQFF.

This clonotype turned up a few times. The chain joins TRBV10-3 to TRBJ1-1; TRBD1 matches 9 bases. The germline V gene encodes CDR1 ENHRY and CDR2 SYGVKD. V dropped 6 bases and J dropped 2; count of bases not matched to a gene: 4. The CDR3 runs to 14 residues. CDR3 bases: TGTGCCATCAGGCGGGGACAGGGTAACACTGAAGCTTTCTTT. Encoded protein: CAIRRGQGNTEAFF.

The V call is TRBV12-3 or TRBV12-4, the J call TRBJ2-1, with D possibly matching TRBD1 (5 bases). V lost 9 bases and J 5 bases, leaving 17 bases between the germline ends. The CDR3 consists of 14 residues. CDR3: CASCRGSQDNEQFF. CDR3 nucleotides: TGTGCCAGTTGTAGGGGCTCTCAAGACAATGAGCAGTTCTTC.

This clonotype was detected only a few times. Written as DNA, the CDR3 is TGTGCCAGCTCACCACAGGGGTTTGACACCGGGGAGCTGTTTTTT. Its protein is CASSPQGFDTGELFF. V and J are TRBV18 and TRBJ2-2, with a possible D match to TRBD1 (5 bases). V was shortened by 1 base and J by 3 bases, with 9 bases between the two germline ends. CDR1 is KGHSH, CDR2 LQKENI, per germline. The CDR3 totals 15 residues.